These T cell receptor beta chains were read from a single sample in a study of blood T cell repertoires in COVID-19. Profiled with immunoSEQ multiplex PCR; TCRdb holds only in-frame clones, not every one. In the table there are about 180,000 clones, around 80% of which are singletons. Sequenced input: peripheral blood. The receptors here all came from a woman over 75 with COVID-19, enrolled during active disease. Both conserved end residues are part of each CDR3. The D gene is left open where the match is weak. Clone sizes are given selectively: once, few, many, or a class where the clone is expanded.

J: TRBJ2-1
D: TRBD2
V: TRBV5-1
size: .
CDR3: CASSLEPSGSSNEQFF
DNA: TGCGCCAGCAGCTTGGAACCTAGCGGGAGTTCGAATGAGCAGTTCTTC

J: TRBJ2-5
D: TRBD2
V: TRBV11-3
size: .
CDR3: CASSKAGGGETQYF
DNA: TGTGCCAGCAGCAAAGCGGGGGGTGGCGAGACCCAGTACTTC

J: TRBJ2-5
D: .
V: TRBV5-6
size: .
CDR3: CASSLVGHSETQYF
DNA: TGTGCCAGCAGCTTGGTGGGACACTCAGAGACCCAGTACTTC

J: TRBJ1-5
D: .
V: TRBV28
size: once
CDR3: CASSFLQPQHF
DNA: TGTGCCAGCAGTTTCCTTCAGCCCCAGCATTTT

J: TRBJ2-1
D: TRBD2
V: TRBV10-3
size: few
CDR3: CAISESQAGGPDEQFF
DNA: TGTGCCATCAGTGAGTCGCAAGCGGGAGGGCCCGATGAGCAGTTCTTC

J: TRBJ2-3
D: .
V: TRBV24-1
size: .
CDR3: CATSVLGRPDTQYF
DNA: TGTGCCACCAGTGTACTAGGCCGCCCAGATACGCAGTATTTT

J: TRBJ1-2
D: .
V: TRBV5-1
size: .
CDR3: CASSLERSYGYTF
DNA: TGCGCCAGCAGCTTAGAACGGTCCTATGGCTACACCTTC

J: TRBJ1-2
D: TRBD1
V: TRBV28
size: .
CDR3: CASRVGTDNYTF
DNA: TGTGCCAGCAGGGTGGGGACAGATAACTACACCTTC

J: TRBJ1-2
D: TRBD1
V: TRBV5-6
size: .
CDR3: CASSSDRGGYTF
DNA: TGTGCCAGCAGCAGCGACAGGGGTGGCTACACCTTC

J: TRBJ2-1
D: .
V: TRBV7-9
size: .
CDR3: CASNFGGGSPYNEQFF
DNA: TGTGCCAGCAACTTCGGGGGCGGGAGCCCCTACAATGAGCAGTTCTTC

J: TRBJ1-3
D: TRBD1
V: TRBV28
size: .
CDR3: CASSLSTGLVGNTIYF
DNA: TGTGCCAGCAGTTTATCGACAGGGTTGGTTGGAAACACCATATATTTT

J: TRBJ1-5
D: .
V: TRBV19
size: .
CDR3: CASSINGEGNQPQHF
DNA: TGTGCCAGTAGTATAAACGGGGAGGGCAATCAGCCCCAGCATTTT

J: TRBJ2-3
D: TRBD2
V: TRBV29-1
size: .
CDR3: CSGGLAGTTDTQYF
DNA: TGCAGCGGGGGACTAGCGGGAACCACAGATACGCAGTATTTT

J: TRBJ1-2
D: .
V: TRBV18
size: .
CDR3: CASSPGGTYGYTF
DNA: TGTGCCAGCTCACCGGGAGGTACCTATGGCTACACCTTC

J: TRBJ2-3
D: TRBD2
V: TRBV5-4
size: .
CDR3: CASSPTSSGTQCF
DNA: TGTGCCAGCAGCCCGACTAGCTCGGGTACGCAGTGTTTT

J: TRBJ1-1
D: .
V: TRBV4-1
size: once
CDR3: CASSQDTGRTEAFF
DNA: TGCGCCAGCAGCCAAGATACAGGGCGCACTGAAGCTTTCTTT

J: TRBJ1-1
D: TRBD1
V: TRBV29-1
size: .
CDR3: CSVEDPTGEWNTEAFF
DNA: TGCAGCGTTGAAGATCCGACAGGGGAATGGAACACTGAAGCTTTCTTT

J: TRBJ2-2
D: TRBD2
V: TRBV11-3
size: .
CDR3: CASSSRASGSRAGELFF
DNA: TGTGCCAGCAGCTCCCGGGCTAGCGGGAGTCGAGCCGGGGAGCTGTTTTTT

J: TRBJ2-3
D: TRBD2
V: TRBV2
size: once
CDR3: CASSFLTTSASTDTQYF
DNA: TGTGCCAGCAGTTTCCTCACGACTAGCGCGAGCACAGATACGCAGTATTTT

J: TRBJ2-7
D: TRBD1
V: TRBV2
size: .
CDR3: CASKFETGSGQGYEQYF
DNA: TGTGCCAGCAAGTTTGAAACGGGGTCTGGACAGGGGTACGAGCAGTACTTC

J: TRBJ1-1
D: TRBD1
V: TRBV2
size: .
CDR3: CASNPTGITEAFF
DNA: TGTGCCAGCAACCCGACAGGGATCACTGAAGCTTTCTTT

J: TRBJ2-5
D: .
V: TRBV6-2/TRBV6-3
size: few
CDR3: CASSYGGTRVTPQYF
DNA: TGTGCCAGCAGTTACGGCGGGACGCGTGTCACGCCCCAGTACTTC

J: TRBJ2-5
D: TRBD2
V: TRBV7-2
size: .
CDR3: CASSSGREWETQYF
DNA: TGTGCCAGCAGCTCCGGGCGGGAGTGGGAGACCCAGTACTTC

J: TRBJ1-6
D: .
V: TRBV27
size: .
CDR3: CASRAGGSPLHF
DNA: TGTGCCAGCAGAGCCGGGGGGTCACCCCTCCACTTT

J: TRBJ2-7
D: TRBD2
V: TRBV3-1/TRBV3-2
size: .
CDR3: CASSQFLAGGEQYF
DNA: TGTGCCAGCAGCCAGTTTCTAGCGGGGGGCGAGCAGTACTTC

J: TRBJ2-2
D: TRBD2
V: TRBV6-2/TRBV6-3
size: .
CDR3: CASSYLAGYTGELFF
DNA: TGTGCCAGCAGTTACCTAGCGGGATACACCGGGGAGCTGTTTTTT

J: TRBJ1-1
D: .
V: TRBV29-1
size: .
CDR3: CSVVEGTTEAFF
DNA: TGCAGCGTTGTTGAGGGGACTACTGAAGCTTTCTTT

J: TRBJ1-2
D: .
V: TRBV14
size: .
CDR3: CASGAGSLFSGYTF
DNA: TGTGCCAGCGGAGCCGGGAGCCTCTTTTCCGGCTACACCTTC

J: TRBJ2-5
D: TRBD2
V: TRBV6-1
size: .
CDR3: CASSEGPMGGNQETQYF
DNA: TGTGCCAGCAGTGAAGGGCCGATGGGAGGGAACCAAGAGACCCAGTACTTC

J: TRBJ1-5
D: TRBD1
V: TRBV24-1
size: .
CDR3: CATSDRETGGYQPQHF
DNA: TGTGCCACCAGTGACCGAGAGACAGGGGGCTATCAGCCCCAGCATTTT

J: TRBJ1-5
D: .
V: TRBV12-1
size: once
CDR3: CARYTGGPQPQHF
DNA: TGTGCCAGGTACACAGGGGGCCCTCAGCCCCAGCATTTT

J: TRBJ1-1
D: .
V: TRBV13
size: .
CDR3: CASSFDRDTEAFF
DNA: TGTGCCAGCAGCTTCGACAGAGACACTGAAGCTTTCTTT

J: TRBJ2-1
D: TRBD2
V: TRBV19
size: .
CDR3: CASSPRVAGGPRYNEQFF
DNA: TGTGCCAGTAGTCCGAGGGTAGCGGGGGGGCCGAGGTACAATGAGCAGTTCTTC

J: TRBJ2-2
D: TRBD2
V: TRBV5-1
size: .
CDR3: CASSSPLVLAGGPGELFF
DNA: TGCGCCAGCAGCTCTCCCCTCGTCCTAGCGGGAGGGCCCGGGGAGCTGTTTTTT

J: TRBJ2-1
D: .
V: TRBV19
size: .
CDR3: CASTNVPGGAVLGNEQFF
DNA: TGTGCCAGTACCAACGTGCCCGGAGGGGCCGTTCTTGGCAATGAGCAGTTCTTC

J: TRBJ2-2
D: .
V: TRBV24-1
size: few
CDR3: CATSDLKRAGELFF
DNA: TGTGCCACCAGTGATCTTAAGAGGGCCGGGGAGCTGTTTTTT

J: TRBJ2-3
D: .
V: TRBV28
size: .
CDR3: CASRTLTLDGGSAFTDTQYF
DNA: TGTGCCAGCAGGACACTTACCCTAGATGGGGGGAGTGCATTCACAGATACGCAGTATTTT

J: TRBJ2-3
D: TRBD1
V: TRBV29-1
size: .
CDR3: CSVTSGGRGDTQYF
DNA: TGCAGCGTTACATCAGGGGGCAGGGGAGATACGCAGTATTTT

J: TRBJ2-7
D: TRBD2
V: TRBV27
size: .
CDR3: CASRRLGQGLTYEQYF
DNA: TGTGCCAGCAGGAGGTTGGGCCAGGGACTAACCTACGAGCAGTACTTC